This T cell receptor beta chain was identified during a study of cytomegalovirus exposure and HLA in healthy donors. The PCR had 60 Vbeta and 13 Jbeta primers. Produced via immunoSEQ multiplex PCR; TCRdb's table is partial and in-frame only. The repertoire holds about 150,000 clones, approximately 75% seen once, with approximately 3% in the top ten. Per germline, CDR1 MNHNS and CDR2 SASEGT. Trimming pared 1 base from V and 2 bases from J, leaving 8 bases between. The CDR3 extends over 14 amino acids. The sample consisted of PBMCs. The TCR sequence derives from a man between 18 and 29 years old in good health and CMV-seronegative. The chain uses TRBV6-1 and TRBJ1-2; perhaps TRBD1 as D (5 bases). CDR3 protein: CASSEGQTNYGYTF. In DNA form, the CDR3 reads TGTGCCAGCAGTGAAGGACAGACAAACTATGGCTACACCTTC.